The rows below give T cell receptor beta chains drawn from one sample of a study of early T cells in non-severe SARS-CoV-2 infection. From the 5' RACE reads, TCRdb called clonotypes with MiXCR, one entry per CDR3 protein. The repertoire has roughly 60,000 distinct CDR3 sequences, roughly 5.9% of them found once; the top ten carry under 8%. Sequencing used whole blood. All receptors come from an adult who was a healthcare worker with PCR-confirmed SARS-CoV-2 infection or an uninfected control (not recorded which). The CDR3 runs from the conserved cysteine through the conserved F or W. Each record gives: J gene, V gene, D gene, clone size, CDR3 DNA, CDR3 protein. The D gene is left open where the match is weak. Clone size is not always given. Where it is, it says once, few, many or a class for expanded clones.

TRBJ1-1	TRBV10-3	.	many	TGTGCCATCAGTGAGTCTGGTGAAGCTTTCTTT	CAISESGEAFF
TRBJ1-1	TRBV10-2	.	.	TGCGCCAGTAAACAATCGAACACTGAAGCTTTCTTT	CASKQSNTEAFF
TRBJ1-1	TRBV12-3/TRBV12-4	.	many	TGTGCCAGCAGTCCAACAGGGAACGGAGCTTTCTTT	CASSPTGNGAFF
TRBJ2-5	TRBV1	.	many	TGCACCAGCAGCCAAGATCCGGGACTAGCGGGTAAAGAGACCCAGTACTTC	CTSSQDPGLAGKETQYF
TRBJ1-5	TRBV6-6	.	many	TGTGCCAGCACCCTGGGGGGACAGCCCCAGCATTTT	CASTLGGQPQHF
TRBJ2-7	TRBV7-9	TRBD1	many	TGTGCCAGCAGCTTAGATGGGACAGGGGCCTACGAGCAGTACTTC	CASSLDGTGAYEQYF
TRBJ2-1	TRBV24-1	.	many	TGTGCCACCAGTGATCCTACCAAGACAGTCTCCTACAATGAGCAGTTCTTC	CATSDPTKTVSYNEQFF
TRBJ1-1	TRBV7-3	.	many	TGTGCCAGCAGCTTTTGGGCTAACACTGAAGCTTTCTTT	CASSFWANTEAFF
TRBJ1-3	TRBV12-3/TRBV12-4	.	.	TGTGCCAGCACTCCCAACTCCGGAAACACCATATATTTT	CASTPNSGNTIYF
TRBJ2-1	TRBV11-2	.	many	TGTGCCAGCAGCTTAGATCGAGGGGGGCGATCCTACAATGAGCAGTTCTTC	CASSLDRGGRSYNEQFF
TRBJ2-1	TRBV11-1	.	few	TGTGCCAGCAGCTCCGCCCCTGTCAATGAGCAGTTCTTC	CASSSAPVNEQFF
TRBJ2-7	TRBV5-1	.	few	TGCGCCAGCACGGAGGACCCGCCCTCCATCGAGCAGTACTTC	CASTEDPPSIEQYF
TRBJ2-5	TRBV5-4	TRBD1	.	TGTGCCAGCAGCGCGACAGGGCAAGAGACCCAGTACTTC	CASSATGQETQYF
TRBJ2-1	TRBV10-2	.	many	TGCGCCAGCAACGAGGGGGTGGCTTGGAATGAGCAGTTCTTC	CASNEGVAWNEQFF
TRBJ2-7	TRBV6-2/TRBV6-3	.	many	TGTGCCAGCAGTTACTCAACAGTCCAGAGCTCCTACGAGCAGTACTTC	CASSYSTVQSSYEQYF
TRBJ1-2	TRBV29-1	.	many	TGCAGCGCCGAAGGGAGGGGGAATAACTATGGCTACACCTTC	CSAEGRGNNYGYTF
TRBJ2-1	TRBV29-1	.	few	TGCAGCGCAGACTCCTACAATGAGCAGTTCTTC	CSADSYNEQFF
TRBJ2-1	TRBV7-9	.	many	TGTGCCAGCAGCTTTGGGTCAGGGTATTACAATGAGCAGTTCTTC	CASSFGSGYYNEQFF
TRBJ2-4	TRBV6-1	TRBD1	.	TGTGCCAGCAGTGAAAGGGACAGTCTAGCCAAAAACATTCAGTACTTC	CASSERDSLAKNIQYF
TRBJ2-1	TRBV9	TRBD2	many	TGTGCCAGCAGTCAATCTAGCGGGGGAGGCTACAATGAGCAGTTCTTC	CASSQSSGGGYNEQFF
TRBJ2-5	TRBV5-1	TRBD2	many	TGCGCCAGCAGCTCATACGCGGGGGGCCAAGAGACCCAGTACTTC	CASSSYAGGQETQYF
TRBJ2-1	TRBV30	TRBD2	many	TGTGCCTGGAGTCCCGGACTAGCGACGGCCTACAATGAGCAGTTCTTC	CAWSPGLATAYNEQFF
TRBJ2-1	TRBV20-1	.	many	TGCAGTGCTAGACCTCGGCAGGGGCTCTACAATGAGCAGTTCTTC	CSARPRQGLYNEQFF
TRBJ1-5	TRBV12-3/TRBV12-4	.	many	TGTGCCAGCAGTCCTCGGGGGAAAGGCAATCAGCCCCAGCATTTT	CASSPRGKGNQPQHF
TRBJ2-1	TRBV19	TRBD2	few	TGTGCCAGTAGCCAGTATAGGGGACTAGCGGCCCACAATGAGCAGTTCTTC	CASSQYRGLAAHNEQFF
TRBJ1-1	TRBV5-1	TRBD1	few	TGCGCCAGCAGCCGGGACAGGGTGAACACTGAAGCTTTCTTT	CASSRDRVNTEAFF
TRBJ1-1	TRBV12-3/TRBV12-4	.	many	TGTGCCAGCAGACGAGACTGGACGCCCGGGGCTGAAGCTTTCTTT	CASRRDWTPGAEAFF
TRBJ1-1	TRBV12-3/TRBV12-4	.	few	TGTGCCAGCAGCCGAGTGGTTCTGAACACTGAAGCTTTCTTT	CASSRVVLNTEAFF
TRBJ1-2	TRBV29-1	TRBD1	few	TGCAGCGCCGAGACAGGGGGTCGAATCTATGGCTACACCTTC	CSAETGGRIYGYTF
TRBJ2-7	TRBV20-1	TRBD2	many	TGCAGTGCTCGGGGGGACGGGAGGGCCGGCTACGAGCAGTACTTC	CSARGDGRAGYEQYF
TRBJ1-2	TRBV18	TRBD1	few	TGTGCCAGCTCACTAAATACAGGGGACGTCTATGGCTACACCTTC	CASSLNTGDVYGYTF
TRBJ2-7	TRBV6-5	.	many	TGTGCCAGCAGTTACCCCCGGGACAACGGCGAGCAGTACTTC	CASSYPRDNGEQYF
TRBJ1-6	TRBV12-3/TRBV12-4	.	many	TGTGCCAGCAGTTTCGGGACCCTTAATTCACCCCTCCACTTT	CASSFGTLNSPLHF
TRBJ2-1	TRBV3-1	.	.	TGTGCCAGCAGCCAAGATTTACCTGAGCAGTTCTTC	CASSQDLPEQFF
TRBJ2-1	TRBV6-5	TRBD2	many	TGTGCCAGCAGTTACTCGGGACCCACTAGCGCGTACTACAATGAGCAGTTCTTC	CASSYSGPTSAYYNEQFF
TRBJ2-5	TRBV20-1	TRBD1	few	TGCAGTGCTAGGCCAGGACAGGGCGGAAAGACCCAGTACTTC	CSARPGQGGKTQYF
TRBJ1-5	TRBV2	.	many	TGTGCCAGCAAACTAGGCTTCAATCAGCCCCAGCATTTT	CASKLGFNQPQHF
TRBJ2-7	TRBV30	.	many	TGTGCCTGGAGTGACCGAGACTACGAGCAGTACTTC	CAWSDRDYEQYF
TRBJ2-5	TRBV5-8	.	large	TGTGCCAGCAGCCTGGGTGTGGACGGGGGGCTGGAGACCCAGTACTTC	CASSLGVDGGLETQYF
TRBJ1-2	TRBV27	TRBD1	many	TGTGCCAGCAGACCGACAGGGGGCGGCGGCTACACCTTC	CASRPTGGGGYTF
TRBJ2-1	TRBV7-2	TRBD2	.	TGTGCCAGCAGCTTAGGACTAGCGGGGGCCCGTGTATCCTACAATGAGCAGTTCTTC	CASSLGLAGARVSYNEQFF
TRBJ2-7	TRBV5-4	TRBD1	many	TGTGCCAGCAGCACCCCGGGACAGCAAGGTCGGCAGTACTTC	CASSTPGQQGRQYF
TRBJ2-1	TRBV4-1	.	many	TGCGCCAGCAGCCAAGATCCAACAGCCTCATCTCACTACAATGAGCAGTTCTTC	CASSQDPTASSHYNEQFF
TRBJ1-6	TRBV18	.	many	TGTGCCAGCTCACCAGGGTTGAGCGATTCCACCCTCCACTTT	CASSPGLSDSTLHF
TRBJ2-3	TRBV10-3	TRBD1	.	TGTGCCATCAGCCCCGGGACAGGGGGCGACGCAGATACGCAGTATTTT	CAISPGTGGDADTQYF
TRBJ1-3	TRBV6-8	.	few	TGTGCCACCAAGCCCTGGACAGCCGGTGCCACCATATATTTT	CATKPWTAGATIYF
TRBJ2-4	TRBV4-2	TRBD2	few	TGTGCCAGCAGCCAAGAAGGAGGAGGGCTAGCGGGAGTGCGGAACATTCAGTACTTC	CASSQEGGGLAGVRNIQYF
TRBJ2-4	TRBV27	.	many	TGTGCCAGCAGTCCAATCACTGGGGGAATGGAAGCAAAAAACATTCAGTACTTC	CASSPITGGMEAKNIQYF
TRBJ2-1	TRBV7-6	.	.	TGTGCCAGCAGCTCCCCCTTGGGAAAGGGATACAATGAGCAGTTCTTC	CASSSPLGKGYNEQFF
TRBJ2-5	TRBV12-3/TRBV12-4	.	many	TGTGCCAGCAGTTTAACCGGGGGGACCCAGTACTTC	CASSLTGGTQYF
TRBJ2-3	TRBV12-3/TRBV12-4	.	.	TGTGCCAGCAGCCCTAGCCCAGATACGCAGTATTTT	CASSPSPDTQYF
TRBJ2-7	TRBV19	.	.	TGTGCCAGTAGGTCCCCTTTTGAAAACGAGCAGTACTTC	CASRSPFENEQYF
TRBJ1-2	TRBV12-3/TRBV12-4	.	few	TGTGCCAGCAGAACAGACAGGCTAACTAACTATGGCTACACCTTC	CASRTDRLTNYGYTF